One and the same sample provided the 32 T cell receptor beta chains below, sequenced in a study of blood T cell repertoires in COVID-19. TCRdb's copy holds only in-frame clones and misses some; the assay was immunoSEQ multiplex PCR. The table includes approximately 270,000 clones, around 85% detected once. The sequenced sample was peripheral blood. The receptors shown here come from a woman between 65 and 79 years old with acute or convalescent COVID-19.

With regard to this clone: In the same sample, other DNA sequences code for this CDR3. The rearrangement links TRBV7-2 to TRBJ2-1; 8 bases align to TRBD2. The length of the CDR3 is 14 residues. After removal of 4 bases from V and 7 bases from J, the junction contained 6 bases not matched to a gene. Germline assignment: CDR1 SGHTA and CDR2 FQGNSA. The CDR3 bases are TGTGCCAGCAGCTCCCCGGGAGGGGGGAATGAGCAGTTCTTC. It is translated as CASSSPGGGNEQFF.

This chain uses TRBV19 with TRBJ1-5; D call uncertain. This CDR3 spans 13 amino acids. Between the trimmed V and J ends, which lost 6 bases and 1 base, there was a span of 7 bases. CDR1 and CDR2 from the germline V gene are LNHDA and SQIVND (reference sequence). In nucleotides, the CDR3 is TGTGCCAGTAGCAGGTGGAGCAATCAGCCCCAGCATTTT. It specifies CASSRWSNQPQHF.

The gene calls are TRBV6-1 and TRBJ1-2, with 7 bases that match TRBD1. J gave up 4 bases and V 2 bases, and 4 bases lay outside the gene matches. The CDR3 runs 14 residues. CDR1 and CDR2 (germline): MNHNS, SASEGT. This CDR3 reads CASSETGQSYGYTF. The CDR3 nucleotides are TGTGCCAGCAGTGAAACGGGACAGAGCTATGGCTACACCTTC.

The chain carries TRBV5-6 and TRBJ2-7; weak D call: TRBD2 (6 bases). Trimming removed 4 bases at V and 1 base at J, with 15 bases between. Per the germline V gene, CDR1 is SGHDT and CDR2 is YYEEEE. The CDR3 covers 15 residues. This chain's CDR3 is CASSDRGAGSYEQYF. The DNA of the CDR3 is TGTGCCAGCAGCGACCGGGGTGCGGGGTCCTACGAGCAGTACTTC.

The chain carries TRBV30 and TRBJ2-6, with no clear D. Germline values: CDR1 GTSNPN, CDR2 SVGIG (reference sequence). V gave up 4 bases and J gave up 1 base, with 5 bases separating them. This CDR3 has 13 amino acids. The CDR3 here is CAWTLSGANVLTF. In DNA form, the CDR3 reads TGTGCCTGGACCCTTTCTGGGGCCAACGTCCTGACTTTC.

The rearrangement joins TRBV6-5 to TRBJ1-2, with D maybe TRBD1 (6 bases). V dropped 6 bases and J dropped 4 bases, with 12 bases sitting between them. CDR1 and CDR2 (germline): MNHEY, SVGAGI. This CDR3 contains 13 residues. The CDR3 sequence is CASRSGAPYGYTF. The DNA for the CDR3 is TGTGCCAGCAGGTCAGGGGCCCCCTATGGCTACACCTTC.

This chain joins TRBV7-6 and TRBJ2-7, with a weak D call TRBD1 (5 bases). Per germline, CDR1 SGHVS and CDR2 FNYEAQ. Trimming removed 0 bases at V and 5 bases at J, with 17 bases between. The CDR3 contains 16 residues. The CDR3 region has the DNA TGTGCCAGCAGCTTAGCGAGTATTCCGACAGTCGACGAGCAGTACTTC. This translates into CASSLASIPTVDEQYF.

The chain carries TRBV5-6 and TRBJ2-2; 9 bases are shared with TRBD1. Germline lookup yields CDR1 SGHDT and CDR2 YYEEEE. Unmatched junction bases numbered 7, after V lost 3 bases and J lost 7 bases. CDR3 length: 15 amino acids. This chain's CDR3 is CASSWDRVRVGELFF. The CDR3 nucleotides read TGTGCCAGCAGCTGGGACAGGGTGCGCGTCGGGGAGCTGTTTTTT.

The CDR3 here is CASSSRLGGNTGELFF. CDR3 coding DNA: TGTGCCAGCAGCTCCCGGTTAGGGGGAAACACCGGGGAGCTGTTTTTT. The V call is TRBV7-3, the J call TRBJ2-2, with D perhaps matching TRBD1 (6 bases). The CDR3 has 16 residues. V gave up 4 bases and J gave up 2 bases, with 14 bases separating them. Per the germline V gene, CDR1 is SGHTA and CDR2 is FQGTGA.

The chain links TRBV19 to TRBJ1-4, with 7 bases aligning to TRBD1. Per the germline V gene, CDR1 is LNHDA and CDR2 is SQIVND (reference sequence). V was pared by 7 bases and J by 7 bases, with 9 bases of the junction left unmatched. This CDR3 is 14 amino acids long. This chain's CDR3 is CASTRWAGGEKLFF. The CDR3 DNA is TGTGCCAGTACTAGGTGGGCAGGGGGTGAAAAACTGTTTTTT.

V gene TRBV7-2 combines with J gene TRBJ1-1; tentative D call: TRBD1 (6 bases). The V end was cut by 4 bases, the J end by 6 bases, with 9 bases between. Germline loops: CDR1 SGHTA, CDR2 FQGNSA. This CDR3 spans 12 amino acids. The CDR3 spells CASSWGGAEAFF. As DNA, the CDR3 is TGTGCCAGCAGCTGGGGGGGCGCTGAAGCTTTCTTT.

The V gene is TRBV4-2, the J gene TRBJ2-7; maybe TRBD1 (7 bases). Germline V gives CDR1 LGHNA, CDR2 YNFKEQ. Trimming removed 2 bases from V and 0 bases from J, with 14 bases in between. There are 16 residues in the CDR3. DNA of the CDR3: TGTGCCAGCAGCCAACGGGGGCAGGGGGGCTCCTACGAGCAGTACTTC. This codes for CASSQRGQGGSYEQYF.

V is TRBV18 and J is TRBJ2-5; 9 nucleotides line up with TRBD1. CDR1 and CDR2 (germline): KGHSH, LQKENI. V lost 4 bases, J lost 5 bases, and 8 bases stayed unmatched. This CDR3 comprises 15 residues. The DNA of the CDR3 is TGTGCCAGCTCACTCCGGACAGGGGATGGGGAGACCCAGTACTTC. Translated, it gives CASSLRTGDGETQYF.

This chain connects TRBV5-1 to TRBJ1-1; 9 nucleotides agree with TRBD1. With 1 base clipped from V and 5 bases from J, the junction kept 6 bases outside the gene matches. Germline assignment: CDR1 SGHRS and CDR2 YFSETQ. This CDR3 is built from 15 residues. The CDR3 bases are TGCGCCAGCAGCTTGCTACAGGGGGCTCGGACTGAAGCTTTCTTT. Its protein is CASSLLQGARTEAFF.

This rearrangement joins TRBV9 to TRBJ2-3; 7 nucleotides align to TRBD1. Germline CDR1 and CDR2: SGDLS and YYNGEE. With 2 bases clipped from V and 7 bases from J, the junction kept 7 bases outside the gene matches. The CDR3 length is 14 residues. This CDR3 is CASSVTGRVNTQYF. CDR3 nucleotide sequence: TGTGCCAGCAGCGTGACAGGGCGGGTGAATACGCAGTATTTT.

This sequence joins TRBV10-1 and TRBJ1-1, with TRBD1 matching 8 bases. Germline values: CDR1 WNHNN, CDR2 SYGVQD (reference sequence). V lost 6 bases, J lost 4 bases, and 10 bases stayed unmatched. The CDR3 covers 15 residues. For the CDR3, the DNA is TGCGCCAGCAGCGCTCGGACAGGGCTGGGCACTGAAGCTTTCTTT. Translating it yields CASSARTGLGTEAFF.

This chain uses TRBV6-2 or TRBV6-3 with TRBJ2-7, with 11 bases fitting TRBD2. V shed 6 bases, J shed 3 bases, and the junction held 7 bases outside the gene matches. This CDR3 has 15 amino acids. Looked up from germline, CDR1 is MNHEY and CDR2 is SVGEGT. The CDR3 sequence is CASSLSGGALYEQYF. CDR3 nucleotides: TGTGCCAGCAGCCTTAGCGGGGGGGCCCTCTACGAGCAGTACTTC.

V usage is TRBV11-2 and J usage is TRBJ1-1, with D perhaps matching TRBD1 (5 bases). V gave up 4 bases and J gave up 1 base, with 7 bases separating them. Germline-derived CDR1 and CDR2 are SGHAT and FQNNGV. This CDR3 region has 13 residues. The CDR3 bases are TGTGCCAGCAGCTGGGGGGGGAACACTGAAGCTTTCTTT. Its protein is CASSWGGNTEAFF.

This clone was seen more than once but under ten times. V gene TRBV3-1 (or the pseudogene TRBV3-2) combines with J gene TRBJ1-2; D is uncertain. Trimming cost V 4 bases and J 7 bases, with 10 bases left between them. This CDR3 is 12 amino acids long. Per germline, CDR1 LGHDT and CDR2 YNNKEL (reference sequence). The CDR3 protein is CASSLEGSGYTF. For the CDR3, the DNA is TGTGCCAGCAGCCTCGAGGGAAGTGGCTACACCTTC.

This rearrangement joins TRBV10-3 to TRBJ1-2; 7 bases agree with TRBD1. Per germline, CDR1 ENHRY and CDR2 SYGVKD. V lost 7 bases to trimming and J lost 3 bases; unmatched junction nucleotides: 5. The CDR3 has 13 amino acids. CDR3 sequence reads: CAITSGTDYGYTF. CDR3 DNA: TGTGCCATCACCTCCGGGACAGACTATGGCTACACCTTC.

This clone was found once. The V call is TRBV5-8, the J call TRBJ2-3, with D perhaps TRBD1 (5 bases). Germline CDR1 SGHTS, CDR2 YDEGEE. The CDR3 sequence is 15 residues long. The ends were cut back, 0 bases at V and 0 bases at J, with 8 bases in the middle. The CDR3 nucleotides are TGTGCCAGCAGCTTGGGACAGACTAGCACAGATACGCAGTATTTT. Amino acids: CASSLGQTSTDTQYF.

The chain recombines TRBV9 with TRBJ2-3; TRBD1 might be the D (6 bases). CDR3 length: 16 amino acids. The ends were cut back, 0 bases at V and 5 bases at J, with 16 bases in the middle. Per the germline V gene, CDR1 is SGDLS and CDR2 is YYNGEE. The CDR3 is CASSVAMAVQGDTQYF. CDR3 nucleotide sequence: TGTGCCAGCAGCGTAGCTATGGCAGTACAGGGAGATACGCAGTATTTT.

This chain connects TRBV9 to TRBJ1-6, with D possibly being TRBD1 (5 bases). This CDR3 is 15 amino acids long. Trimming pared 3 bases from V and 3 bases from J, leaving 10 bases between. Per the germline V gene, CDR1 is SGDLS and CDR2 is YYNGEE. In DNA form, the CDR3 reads TGTGCCAGCAGCGGGGGGGAGTACTATAATTCACCCCTCCACTTT. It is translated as CASSGGEYYNSPLHF.

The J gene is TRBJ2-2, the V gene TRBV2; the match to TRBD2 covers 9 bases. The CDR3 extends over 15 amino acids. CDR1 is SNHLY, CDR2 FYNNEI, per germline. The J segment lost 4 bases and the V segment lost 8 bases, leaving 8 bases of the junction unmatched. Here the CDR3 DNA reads TGTGCCAGCCAGGGTCGAGCGGGGGGCACCGGGGAGCTGTTTTTT. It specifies CASQGRAGGTGELFF.

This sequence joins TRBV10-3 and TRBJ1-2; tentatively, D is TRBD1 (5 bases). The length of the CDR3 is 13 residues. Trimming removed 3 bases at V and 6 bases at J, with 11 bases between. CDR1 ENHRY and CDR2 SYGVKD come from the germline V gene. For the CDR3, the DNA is TGTGCCATCAGTGACCCGGGGGGTAATGGCTACACCTTC. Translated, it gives CAISDPGGNGYTF.

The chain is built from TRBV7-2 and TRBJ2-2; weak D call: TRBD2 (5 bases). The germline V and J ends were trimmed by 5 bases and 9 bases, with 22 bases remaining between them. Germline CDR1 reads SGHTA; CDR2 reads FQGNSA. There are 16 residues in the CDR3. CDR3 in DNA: TGTGCCAGCAGCCCCACCCTGGGGTCGGGGAATAGGGAGCTGTTTTTT. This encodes CASSPTLGSGNRELFF.

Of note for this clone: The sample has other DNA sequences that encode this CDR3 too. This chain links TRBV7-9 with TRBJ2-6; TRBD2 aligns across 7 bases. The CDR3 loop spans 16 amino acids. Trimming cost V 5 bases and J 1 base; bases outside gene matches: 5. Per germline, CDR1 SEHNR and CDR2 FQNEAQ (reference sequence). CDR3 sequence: CASSPSGGSGANVLTF. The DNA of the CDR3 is TGTGCCAGCAGCCCATCGGGAGGTTCTGGGGCCAACGTCCTGACTTTC. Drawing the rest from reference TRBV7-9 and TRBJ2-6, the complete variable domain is DTGVSQNPRHKITKRGQNVTFRCDPISEHNRLYWYRQTLGQGPEFLTYFQNEAQLEKSRLLSDRFSAERPKGSFSTLEIQRTEQGDSAMYLCASSPSGGSGANVLTFGAGSRLTVL.

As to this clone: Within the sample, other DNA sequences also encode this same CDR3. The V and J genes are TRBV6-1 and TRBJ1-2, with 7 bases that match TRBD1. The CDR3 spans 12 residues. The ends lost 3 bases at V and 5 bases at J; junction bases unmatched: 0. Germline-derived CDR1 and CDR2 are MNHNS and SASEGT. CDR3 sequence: CASSDRGYGYTF. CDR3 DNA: TGTGCCAGCAGTGACAGGGGGTATGGCTACACCTTC.

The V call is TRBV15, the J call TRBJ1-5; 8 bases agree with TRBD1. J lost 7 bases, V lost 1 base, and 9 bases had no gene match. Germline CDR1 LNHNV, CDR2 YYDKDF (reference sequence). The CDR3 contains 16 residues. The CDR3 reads CATSRGVDRGRQPQHF. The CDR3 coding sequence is TGTGCCACCAGCAGAGGGGTTGACAGGGGCCGCCAGCCCCAGCATTTT. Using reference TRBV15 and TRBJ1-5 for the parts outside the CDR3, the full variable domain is DAMVIQNPRYQVTQFGKPVTLSCSQTLNHNVMYWYQQKSSQAPKLLFHYYDKDFNNEADTPDNFQSRRPNTSFCFLDIRSPGLGDTAMYLCATSRGVDRGRQPQHFGDGTRLSIL.

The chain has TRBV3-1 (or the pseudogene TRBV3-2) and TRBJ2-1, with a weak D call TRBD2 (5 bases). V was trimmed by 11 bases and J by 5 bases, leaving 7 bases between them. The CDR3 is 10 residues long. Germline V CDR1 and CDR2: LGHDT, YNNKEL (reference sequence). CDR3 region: CAAGNNEQFF. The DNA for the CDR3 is TGTGCCGCCGGGAACAATGAGCAGTTCTTC.

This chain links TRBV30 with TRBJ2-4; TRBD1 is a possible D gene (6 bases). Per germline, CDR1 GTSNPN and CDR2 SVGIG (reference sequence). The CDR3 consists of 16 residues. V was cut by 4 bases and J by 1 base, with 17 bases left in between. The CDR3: CAWTAFSTGAKNIQYF. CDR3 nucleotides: TGTGCCTGGACGGCCTTTTCCACAGGGGCCAAAAACATTCAGTACTTC. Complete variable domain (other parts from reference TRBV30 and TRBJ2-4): SQTIHQWPATLVQPVGSPLSLECTVEGTSNPNLYWYRQAAGRGLQLLFYSVGIGQISSEVPQNLSASRPQDRQFILSSKKLLLSDSGFYLCAWTAFSTGAKNIQYFGAGTRLSVL.

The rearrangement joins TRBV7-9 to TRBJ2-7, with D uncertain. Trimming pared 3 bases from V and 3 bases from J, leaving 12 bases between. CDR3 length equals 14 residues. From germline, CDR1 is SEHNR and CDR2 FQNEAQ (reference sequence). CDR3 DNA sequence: TGTGCCAGCAGCTTTGTAAGTCGGAGCTACGAGCAGTACTTC. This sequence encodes CASSFVSRSYEQYF.